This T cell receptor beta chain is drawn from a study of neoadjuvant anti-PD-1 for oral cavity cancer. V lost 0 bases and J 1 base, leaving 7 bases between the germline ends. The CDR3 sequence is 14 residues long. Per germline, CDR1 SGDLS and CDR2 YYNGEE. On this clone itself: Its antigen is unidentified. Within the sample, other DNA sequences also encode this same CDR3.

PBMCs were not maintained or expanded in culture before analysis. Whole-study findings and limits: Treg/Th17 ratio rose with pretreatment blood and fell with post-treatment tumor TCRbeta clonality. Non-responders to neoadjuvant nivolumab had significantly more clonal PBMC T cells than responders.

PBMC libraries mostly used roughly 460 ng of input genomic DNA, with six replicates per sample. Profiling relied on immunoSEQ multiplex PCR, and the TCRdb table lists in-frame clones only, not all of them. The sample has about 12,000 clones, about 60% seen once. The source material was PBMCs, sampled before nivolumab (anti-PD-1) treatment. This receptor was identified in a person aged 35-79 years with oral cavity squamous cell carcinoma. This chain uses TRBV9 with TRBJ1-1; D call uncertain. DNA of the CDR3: TGTGCCAGCAGCGTAGCTACGGGGAACACTGAAGCTTTCTTT. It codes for CASSVATGNTEAFF.